This note documents a single TCR beta chain sequence. The antigen is not known. Generated by immunoSEQ multiplex PCR, the TCRdb table keeps only in-frame clones and is missing some. The sample contains 80,000 or so clones, 85% to 95% of which appear only once. The entry originates in a study of cytomegalovirus exposure and HLA in healthy donors. General study points: It was found in a later analysis that first-cohort TCR clusters tended to co-occur in the 130 or so validation repertoires.

Separate from the approximately 670-subject first cohort was the approximately 120-subject validation cohort, to which the donors belonged. The material sequenced was PBMCs. This TCR derives from a woman under 30 in good health and CMV-seronegative.

DNA of the CDR3: TGCAGCTCCATTTCAGTTGGCGGTTCGTATGAGCAGTTCTTC. Its protein product is CSSISVGGSYEQFF. V and J are TRBV29-1 and TRBJ2-1; D remains unclear. Trimming left V 8 bases short and J 8 bases short, with 22 bases between. The CDR3 extends over 14 amino acids. From germline, CDR1 is SQVTM and CDR2 ANQGSEA.